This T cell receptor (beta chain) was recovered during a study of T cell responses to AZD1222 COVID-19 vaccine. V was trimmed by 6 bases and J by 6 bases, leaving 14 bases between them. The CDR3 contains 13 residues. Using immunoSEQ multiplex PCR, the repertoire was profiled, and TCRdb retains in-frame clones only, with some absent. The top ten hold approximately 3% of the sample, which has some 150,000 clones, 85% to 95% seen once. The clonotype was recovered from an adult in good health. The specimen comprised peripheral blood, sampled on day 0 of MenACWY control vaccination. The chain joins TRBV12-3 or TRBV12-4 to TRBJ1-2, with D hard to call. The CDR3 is CASRPTRADGYTF. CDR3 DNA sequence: TGTGCCAGCAGACCGACACGGGCCGATGGCTACACCTTC.